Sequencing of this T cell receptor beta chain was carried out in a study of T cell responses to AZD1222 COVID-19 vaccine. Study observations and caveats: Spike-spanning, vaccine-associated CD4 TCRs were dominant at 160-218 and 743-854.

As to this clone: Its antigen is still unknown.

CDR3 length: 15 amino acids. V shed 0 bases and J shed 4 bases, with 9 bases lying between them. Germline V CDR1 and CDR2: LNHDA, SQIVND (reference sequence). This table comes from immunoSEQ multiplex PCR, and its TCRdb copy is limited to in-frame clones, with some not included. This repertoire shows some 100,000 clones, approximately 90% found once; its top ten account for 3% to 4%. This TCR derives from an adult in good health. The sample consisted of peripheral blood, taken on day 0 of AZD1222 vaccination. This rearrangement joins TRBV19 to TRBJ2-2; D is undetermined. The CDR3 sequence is CASSIDFLLTGELFF. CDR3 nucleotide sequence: TGTGCCAGTAGTATAGACTTCCTACTCACCGGGGAGCTGTTTTTT.